This paragraph covers one TCR beta chain sequence. Its antigen is undetermined. 13 Jbeta primers and 60 Vbeta primers were used for the PCR. The repertoire was sequenced with immunoSEQ multiplex PCR; TCRdb's copy has only in-frame clones and lacks some. The sample has some 98,000 clones, about 80% seen once. This CDR3 is built from 16 residues. V dropped 7 bases and J dropped 3; count of bases not matched to a gene: 8. The germline V gene encodes CDR1 SGHNT and CDR2 YYREEE (reference sequence). The data were obtained in a study of cytomegalovirus exposure and HLA in healthy donors. Study conclusions and caveats: A reported reduction in N-insertions relative to the approximately 670-donor mean was seen in an Asian-associated ancestry cluster in a later analysis. Investigators reported around 150 TCR beta chains as tied to cytomegalovirus. Donors were assumed by presence/absence analyses to have roughly uniform sequencing depth. Later analysis identified a missense DCLRE1C variant that was linked to TCR beta V- and J-gene trimming.

V gene TRBV5-4 combines with J gene TRBJ1-4; 11 positions agree with TRBD1. The sequence was collected from a human donor in good health. The sample taken for sequencing was PBMCs. CDR3 nucleotide sequence: TGTGCCAGCGCCGAGGACAGGGGGCGGGCTAATGAAAAACTGTTTTTT. It codes for CASAEDRGRANEKLFF.